These 23 T cell receptor beta chains share one sample of origin, sequenced in a study of blood T cell repertoires in COVID-19 (dated by TCRdb to about 2020). Library creation used the immunoSEQ multiplex PCR assay. TCRdb mirrors the immuneACCESS table, restricted to in-frame sequences. Some clones are absent from its copies; in checked studies, under half trace to an unresolved V gene, and the reason for the others is unknown. In all, the sample holds approximately 110,000 clones, and roughly 81% of those were seen once. The ten largest clonotypes hold 2% to 2.5% of the sample. What was sequenced was peripheral blood. The receptor source for this set is a human donor in a cohort sampled during active COVID-19.

CDR3 in DNA: TGTGCCAGCAGCCAAGAGGGGACTAGGAGGAATGAGCAGTTCTTC. Encoded protein: CASSQEGTRRNEQFF. The rearrangement links TRBV3-1 (or the pseudogene TRBV3-2) to TRBJ2-1, with 8 bases lining up with TRBD2. Germline V gene data show CDR1 as LGHDT and CDR2 as YNNKEL (reference sequence). The CDR3 is 15 residues long. V trimming: 0 bases; J trimming: 7 bases; junction bases outside the gene matches: 5.

This sequence joins TRBV7-8 and TRBJ2-3; D is unclear. The CDR3 covers 13 residues. V was clipped by 5 bases and J by 4 bases, with 10 bases between them. Germline V gives CDR1 SGHVS, CDR2 FQNEAQ. DNA of the CDR3: TGTGCCAGCAGCCGGCTTACTTCAGATACGCAGTATTTT. Protein product: CASSRLTSDTQYF. The full variable domain, completed using reference TRBV7-8 and TRBJ2-3, is GAGVSQSPRYKVAKRGQDVALRCDPISGHVSLFWYQQALGQGPEFLTYFQNEAQLDKSGLPSDRFFAERPEGSVSTLKIQRTQQEDSAVYLCASSRLTSDTQYFGPGTRLTVL.

As regards this clone: The sample holds other DNA sequences that translate to the same CDR3. J is TRBJ1-3 and V is TRBV18; D is ambiguous. Germline CDR1 KGHSH, CDR2 LQKENI. The V gene lost 2 bases and the J gene lost 2 bases, with 7 bases spanning the gap. The CDR3 has 14 residues. Here the CDR3 DNA reads TGTGCCAGCTCACCATCAGGCGCTGGAAACACCATATATTTT. Residues: CASSPSGAGNTIYF.

The J gene is TRBJ1-5, the V gene TRBV4-1; 8 nucleotides agree with TRBD1. V lost 0 bases and J lost 6; bases outside the gene matches: 4. Germline V gene data show CDR1 as MGHRA and CDR2 as YSYEKL. CDR3 length: 15 residues. In DNA form, the CDR3 reads TGCGCCAGCAGCCAAGACCGACAGGGGACTCAGCCCCAGCATTTT. The encoded protein is CASSQDRQGTQPQHF.

This clone was counted ten times or more. This chain joins TRBV24-1 and TRBJ2-1, with 7 bases lining up with TRBD2. Germline trimming cut 9 bases from V and 5 bases from J; bases unmatched to any gene: 9. Germline-derived CDR1 and CDR2 are KGHDR and SFDVKD. This CDR3 has 14 residues. CDR3 region: CATRSGLGNNEQFF. DNA of the CDR3: TGTGCCACCCGATCTGGACTAGGTAACAATGAGCAGTTCTTC.

V usage is TRBV30 and J usage is TRBJ2-1, with 10 bases that match TRBD2. The CDR3 spans 17 residues. Germline V gene lookup returns CDR1 GTSNPN and CDR2 SVGIG (reference sequence). V shed 3 bases and J 0 bases; nucleotides not matched to a gene: 8. The CDR3 protein is CAWSGPRLAGSYNEQFF. The CDR3, as DNA: TGTGCCTGGAGCGGGCCTCGACTAGCGGGCTCCTACAATGAGCAGTTCTTC.

This clone was seen just once. The chain recombines TRBV5-1 with TRBJ2-1; possibly TRBD2 for D (7 bases). The germline CDR1 and CDR2 sequences are SGHRS and YFSETQ. V was clipped by 3 bases and J by 3 bases, with 16 bases between them. This CDR3 spans 16 amino acids. DNA of the CDR3: TGCGCCAGCAGCTGGGGGCTAGCGGACGACTACAATGAGCAGTTCTTC. The encoded protein is CASSWGLADDYNEQFF.

The chain combines TRBV19 with TRBJ1-1, with 7 bases matching TRBD1. This CDR3 is 16 amino acids long. Germline V gene sequence: CDR1 LNHDA, CDR2 SQIVND (reference sequence). The trim removed 6 bases at V and 3 bases at J, leaving 13 bases unmatched. Written as DNA, the CDR3 is TGTGCCAGTAGGCCCGGGACAGCGAACCCGTACACTGAAGCTTTCTTT. Protein product: CASRPGTANPYTEAFF.

This chain uses TRBV5-4 with TRBJ1-2; TRBD1 agrees at 9 bases. This CDR3 is 14 amino acids long. Germline CDR1 SGHNT, CDR2 YYREEE (reference sequence). Germline trimming cut 7 bases from V and 2 bases from J; bases unmatched to any gene: 6. The CDR3 region has the DNA TGTGCCAGCTCTCAGGGGACAGGGAACTATGGCTACACCTTC. The encoded protein is CASSQGTGNYGYTF.

The rearrangement joins TRBV7-9 to TRBJ2-3; a possible D gene is TRBD1 (6 bases). Trimming pared 5 bases from V and 1 base from J, leaving 13 bases between. Per the germline V gene, CDR1 is SEHNR and CDR2 is FQNEAQ (reference sequence). The CDR3 covers 15 residues. Here the CDR3 reads CASSDRAGGTDTQYF. The CDR3 nucleotides are TGTGCCAGCAGCGACCGCGCAGGGGGCACAGATACGCAGTATTTT.

The CDR3 nucleotides are TGTGCCAGCAGTTTACTAGGGCCAGGGGGCGGGGAGCTGTTTTTT. It encodes CASSLLGPGGGELFF. This chain connects TRBV28 to TRBJ2-2; 7 positions agree with TRBD1. Per the germline V gene, CDR1 is MDHEN and CDR2 is SYDVKM. The V segment lost 2 bases and the J segment 7 bases; nucleotides outside the gene matches: 7. The CDR3 spans 15 residues.

The chain carries TRBV3-1 (or the pseudogene TRBV3-2) and TRBJ1-5; tentative D call: TRBD1 (5 bases). The germline V gene has CDR1 LGHDT and CDR2 YNNKEL (reference sequence). The CDR3 contains 15 residues. V shed 1 base and J shed 3 bases, with 10 bases lying between them. The CDR3 DNA is TGTGCCAGCAGCCAAGCAAACAGGTCCAATCAGCCCCAGCATTTT. Protein: CASSQANRSNQPQHF.

The chain uses TRBV30 and TRBJ2-2; the D gene is possibly TRBD1 (5 bases). The germline V gene encodes CDR1 GTSNPN and CDR2 SVGIG (reference sequence). V shed 1 base and J shed 5 bases, with 11 bases lying between them. This CDR3 region has 14 residues. CDR3 sequence (DNA): TGTGCCTGGAGTGGGCAGGGCAGGACCGGGGAGCTGTTTTTT. It yields the protein CAWSGQGRTGELFF.

V usage is TRBV6-1 and J usage is TRBJ2-7; 8 nucleotides line up with TRBD1. The V gene's germline CDR1 is MNHNS and CDR2 SASEGT. J was trimmed by 0 bases and V by 3 bases; bases with no gene match: 4. This CDR3 comprises 15 residues. The CDR3 loop is CASSEETGASYEQYF. DNA for the CDR3: TGTGCCAGCAGTGAGGAGACAGGGGCCTCCTACGAGCAGTACTTC.

The sample holds one count of this clone. The chain combines TRBV4-1 with TRBJ2-7; the D gene is possibly TRBD2 (5 bases). The CDR3 spans 15 residues. The germline V gene encodes CDR1 MGHRA and CDR2 YSYEKL. V was trimmed by 0 bases and J by 2 bases, leaving 11 bases between them. The CDR3 DNA reads TGCGCCAGCAGCCAAGAGAGGGAAGCCGCCTACGAGCAGTACTTC. It codes for CASSQEREAAYEQYF.

The J gene is TRBJ2-7, the V gene TRBV27, with D perhaps matching TRBD1 (6 bases). This CDR3 contains 13 residues. Trimming left V 3 bases short and J 1 base short, with 7 bases between. CDR1 is MNHEY and CDR2 is SMNVEV in the germline V gene (reference sequence). Here the CDR3 DNA reads TGTGCCAGCAGTTTTGGACAGTCCTACGAGCAGTACTTC. This translates into CASSFGQSYEQYF.

The sample holds a few counts of this clone. The chain joins TRBV4-2 to TRBJ1-5; D ambiguous. The CDR3 runs to 14 residues. The V gene lost 1 base and the J gene lost 7 bases, with 11 bases spanning the gap. Germline-derived CDR1 and CDR2 are LGHNA and YNFKEQ. This chain's CDR3 is CASSQGTAGQPQHF. The CDR3 DNA is TGTGCCAGCAGCCAAGGCACAGCCGGACAGCCCCAGCATTTT.

This sequence joins TRBV5-4 and TRBJ2-5, with a weak D call TRBD2 (7 bases). The ends were cut back, 4 bases at V and 5 bases at J, with 21 bases in the middle. This CDR3 region has 16 residues. Germline V CDR1 and CDR2: SGHNT, YYREEE (reference sequence). The CDR3 spells CASSRTWGAGRETQYF. The CDR3 DNA reads TGTGCCAGCAGCCGAACCTGGGGGGCCGGGAGGGAGACCCAGTACTTC. The full variable domain, in which reference TRBV5-4 and TRBJ2-5 provide the parts outside the CDR3, is ETGVTQSPTHLIKTRGQQVTLRCSSQSGHNTVSWYQQALGQGPQFIFQYYREEENGRGNFPPRFSGLQFPNYSSELNVNALELDDSALYLCASSRTWGAGRETQYFGPGTRLLVL.

The chain combines TRBV18 with TRBJ1-1; tentative D call: TRBD1 (6 bases). Trimming took off 9 bases at V and 3 bases at J, with 17 bases between the two ends. From germline, CDR1 is KGHSH and CDR2 LQKENI. The CDR3 length is 14 residues. The CDR3 bases are TGTGCCAGTTCATACAGGGCTGGGGACACTGAAGCTTTCTTT. Translating gives CASSYRAGDTEAFF.

This clone was counted many times. The chain carries TRBV19 and TRBJ1-5, with D unclear. The germline V and J ends were trimmed by 4 bases and 3 bases, with 10 bases remaining between them. Germline CDR1 is LNHDA and CDR2 is SQIVND (reference sequence). The CDR3 has 14 amino acids. As DNA, the CDR3 is TGTGCCAGTAGTACTGACACCCTCAATCAGCCCCAGCATTTT. This sequence encodes CASSTDTLNQPQHF.

The chain couples TRBV6-6 to TRBJ1-1; D not resolved. This CDR3 is built from 11 residues. V gave up 8 bases and J gave up 5 bases, with 9 bases separating them. Germline values: CDR1 MNHNY, CDR2 SVGAGI (reference sequence). The CDR3 reads CASGPPTEAFF. The DNA for the CDR3 is TGTGCCAGCGGGCCCCCGACTGAAGCTTTCTTT.

This clone showed up just a few times. This chain links TRBV28 with TRBJ1-4, with TRBD1 identical over 9 bases. Germline lookup yields CDR1 MDHEN and CDR2 SYDVKM. With V trimmed by 3 bases and J by 7 bases, 6 bases remained unmatched. The CDR3 has 15 amino acids. CDR3 loop: CASSFNRGRAEKLFF. CDR3 nucleotide sequence: TGTGCCAGCAGTTTTAACAGGGGGCGGGCTGAAAAACTGTTTTTT.

The CDR3 sequence is CASSLVFAGELFF. The CDR3 coding sequence is TGTGCCAGCAGCTTAGTGTTCGCCGGGGAGCTGTTTTTT. The rearrangement joins TRBV7-2 to TRBJ2-2; no clear D gene. CDR1 is SGHTA, CDR2 FQGNSA, per germline. Trimming shortened V by 1 base and J by 6 bases, and 6 bases separated the two germline ends. The CDR3 is made up of 13 amino acids.